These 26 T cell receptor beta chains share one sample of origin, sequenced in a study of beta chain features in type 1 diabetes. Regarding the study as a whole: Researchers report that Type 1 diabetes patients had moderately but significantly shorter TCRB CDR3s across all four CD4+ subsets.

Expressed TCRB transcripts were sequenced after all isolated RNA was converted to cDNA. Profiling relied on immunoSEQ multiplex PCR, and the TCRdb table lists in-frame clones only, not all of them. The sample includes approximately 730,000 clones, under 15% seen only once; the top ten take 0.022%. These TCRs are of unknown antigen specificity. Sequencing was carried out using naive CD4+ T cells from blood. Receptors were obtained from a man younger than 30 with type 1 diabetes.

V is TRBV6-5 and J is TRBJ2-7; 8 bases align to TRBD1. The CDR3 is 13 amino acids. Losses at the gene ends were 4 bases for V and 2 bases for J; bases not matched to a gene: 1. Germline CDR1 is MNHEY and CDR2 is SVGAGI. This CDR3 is CASSWGQAYEQYF. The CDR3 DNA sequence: TGTGCCAGCAGTTGGGGACAGGCCTACGAGCAGTACTTC.

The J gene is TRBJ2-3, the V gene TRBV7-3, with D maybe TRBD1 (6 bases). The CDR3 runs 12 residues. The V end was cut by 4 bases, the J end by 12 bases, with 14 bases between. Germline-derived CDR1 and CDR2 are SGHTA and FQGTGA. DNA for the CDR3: TGTGCCAGCAGCTCTTCACAGGGATCTCAGTATTTT. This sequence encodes CASSSSQGSQYF.

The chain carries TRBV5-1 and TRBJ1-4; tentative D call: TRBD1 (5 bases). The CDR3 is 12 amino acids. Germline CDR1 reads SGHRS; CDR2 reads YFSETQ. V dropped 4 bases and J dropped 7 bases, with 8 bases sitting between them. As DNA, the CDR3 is TGCGCCAGCAGCGGGGGAGGTGAAAAACTGTTTTTT. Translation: CASSGGGEKLFF.

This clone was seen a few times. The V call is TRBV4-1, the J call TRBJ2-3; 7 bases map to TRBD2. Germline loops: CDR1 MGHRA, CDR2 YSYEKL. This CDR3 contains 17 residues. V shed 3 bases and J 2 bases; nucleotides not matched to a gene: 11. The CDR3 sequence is CASSQRTSLILTDTQYF. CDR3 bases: TGCGCCAGCAGCCAGAGGACTAGTCTAATCCTCACAGATACGCAGTATTTT.

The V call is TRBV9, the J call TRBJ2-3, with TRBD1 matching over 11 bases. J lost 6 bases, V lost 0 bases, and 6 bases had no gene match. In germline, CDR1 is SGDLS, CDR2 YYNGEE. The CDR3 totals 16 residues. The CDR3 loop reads CASSVAGTGGVDTQYF. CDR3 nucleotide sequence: TGTGCCAGCAGCGTAGCCGGGACAGGGGGGGTGGATACGCAGTATTTT.

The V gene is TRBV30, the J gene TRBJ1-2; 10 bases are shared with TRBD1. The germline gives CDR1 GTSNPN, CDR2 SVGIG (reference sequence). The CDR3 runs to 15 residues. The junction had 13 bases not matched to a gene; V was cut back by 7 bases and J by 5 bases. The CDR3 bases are TGTGCCTTAAGTACGGGGACAGGGGTAAATTATGGCTACACCTTC. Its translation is CALSTGTGVNYGYTF.

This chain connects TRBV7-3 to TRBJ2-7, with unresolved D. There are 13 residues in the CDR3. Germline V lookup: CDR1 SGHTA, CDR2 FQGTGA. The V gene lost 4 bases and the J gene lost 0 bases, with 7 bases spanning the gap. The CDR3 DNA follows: TGTGCCAGCAGCTCCGCTTACTCCTACGAGCAGTACTTC. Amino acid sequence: CASSSAYSYEQYF.

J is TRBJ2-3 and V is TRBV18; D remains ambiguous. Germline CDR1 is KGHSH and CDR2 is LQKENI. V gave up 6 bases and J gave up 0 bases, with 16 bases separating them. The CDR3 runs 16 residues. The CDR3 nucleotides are TGTGCCAGCTCCACAACAGCTACTTCTAGCACAGATACGCAGTATTTT. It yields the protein CASSTTATSSTDTQYF.

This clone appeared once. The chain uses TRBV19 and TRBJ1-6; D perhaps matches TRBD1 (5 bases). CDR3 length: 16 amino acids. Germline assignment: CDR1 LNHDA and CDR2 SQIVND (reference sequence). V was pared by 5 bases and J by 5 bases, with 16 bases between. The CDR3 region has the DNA TGTGCCAGTAGTGCTCGATCAGAAGGGGATAATTCACCCCTCCACTTT. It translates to CASSARSEGDNSPLHF.

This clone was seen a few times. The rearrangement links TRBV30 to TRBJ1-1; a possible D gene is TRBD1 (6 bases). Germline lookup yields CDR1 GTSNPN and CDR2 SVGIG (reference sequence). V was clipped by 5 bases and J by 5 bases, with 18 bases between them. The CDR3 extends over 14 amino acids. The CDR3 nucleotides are TGTGCCTGGCTGACCGGCTCCCAGGGGACTGAAGCTTTCTTT. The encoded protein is CAWLTGSQGTEAFF.

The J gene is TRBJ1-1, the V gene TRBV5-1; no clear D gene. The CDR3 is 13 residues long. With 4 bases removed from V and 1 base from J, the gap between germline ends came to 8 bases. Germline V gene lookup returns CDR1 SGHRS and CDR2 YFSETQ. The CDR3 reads CASSQHENTEAFF. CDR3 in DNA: TGCGCCAGCAGCCAACACGAGAACACTGAAGCTTTCTTT.

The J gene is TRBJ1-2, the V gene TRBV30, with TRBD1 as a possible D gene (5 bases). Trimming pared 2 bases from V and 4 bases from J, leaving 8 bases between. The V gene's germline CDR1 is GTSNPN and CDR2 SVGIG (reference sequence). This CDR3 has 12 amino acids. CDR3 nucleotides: TGTGCCTGGAGTAAAGGGACCTATGGCTACACCTTC. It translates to CAWSKGTYGYTF.

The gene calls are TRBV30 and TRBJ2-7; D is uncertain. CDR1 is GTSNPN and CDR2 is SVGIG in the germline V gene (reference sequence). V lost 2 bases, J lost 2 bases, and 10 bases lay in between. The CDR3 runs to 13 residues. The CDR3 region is CAWSLSATYEQYF. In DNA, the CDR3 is TGTGCCTGGAGTCTATCAGCAACCTACGAGCAGTACTTC.

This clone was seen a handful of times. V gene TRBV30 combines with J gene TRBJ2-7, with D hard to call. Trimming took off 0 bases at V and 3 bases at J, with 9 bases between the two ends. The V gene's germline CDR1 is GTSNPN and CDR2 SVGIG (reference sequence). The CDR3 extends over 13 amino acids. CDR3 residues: CAWSVPASYEQYF. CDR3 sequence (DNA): TGTGCCTGGAGTGTTCCGGCAAGCTACGAGCAGTACTTC.

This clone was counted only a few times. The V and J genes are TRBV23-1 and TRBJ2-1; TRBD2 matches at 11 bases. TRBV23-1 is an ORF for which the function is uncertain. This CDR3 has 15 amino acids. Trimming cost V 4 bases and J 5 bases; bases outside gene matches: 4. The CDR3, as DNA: TGCGCCAGCAGTCCCATAGCGGGGGGGCACAATGAGCAGTTCTTC. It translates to CASSPIAGGHNEQFF.

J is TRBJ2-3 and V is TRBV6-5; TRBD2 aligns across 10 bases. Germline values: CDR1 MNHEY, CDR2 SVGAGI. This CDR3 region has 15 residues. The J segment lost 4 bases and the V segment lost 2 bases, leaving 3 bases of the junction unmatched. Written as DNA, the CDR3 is TGTGCCAGCAGTTACAGCGGGGGGGCCCCAGATACGCAGTATTTT. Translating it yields CASSYSGGAPDTQYF.

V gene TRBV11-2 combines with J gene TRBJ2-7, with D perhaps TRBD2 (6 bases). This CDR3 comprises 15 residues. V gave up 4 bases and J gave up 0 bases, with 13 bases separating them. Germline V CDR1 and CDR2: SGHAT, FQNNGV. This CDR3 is CASSSVTGSSYEQYF. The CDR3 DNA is TGTGCCAGCAGCTCTGTAACCGGGAGCTCCTACGAGCAGTACTTC.

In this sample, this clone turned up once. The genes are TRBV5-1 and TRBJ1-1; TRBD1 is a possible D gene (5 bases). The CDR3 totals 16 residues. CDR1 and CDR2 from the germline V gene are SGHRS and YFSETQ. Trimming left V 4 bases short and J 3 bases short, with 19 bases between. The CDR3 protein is CASSPLGTSWDTEAFF. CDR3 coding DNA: TGCGCCAGCAGCCCCCTAGGGACCAGTTGGGACACTGAAGCTTTCTTT.

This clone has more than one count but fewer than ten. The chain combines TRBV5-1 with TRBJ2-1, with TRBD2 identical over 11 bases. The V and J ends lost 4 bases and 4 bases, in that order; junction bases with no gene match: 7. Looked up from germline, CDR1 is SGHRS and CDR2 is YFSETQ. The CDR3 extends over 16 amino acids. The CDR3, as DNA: TGCGCCAGCAGCCCCCGACTAGCGGGATATTACAATGAGCAGTTCTTC. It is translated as CASSPRLAGYYNEQFF.

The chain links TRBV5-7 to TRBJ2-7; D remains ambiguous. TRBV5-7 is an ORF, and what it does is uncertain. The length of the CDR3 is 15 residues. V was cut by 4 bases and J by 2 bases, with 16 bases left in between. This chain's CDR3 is CASSRTAGRTYEQYF. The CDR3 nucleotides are TGTGCCAGCAGCCGGACCGCAGGCCGAACCTACGAGCAGTACTTC.

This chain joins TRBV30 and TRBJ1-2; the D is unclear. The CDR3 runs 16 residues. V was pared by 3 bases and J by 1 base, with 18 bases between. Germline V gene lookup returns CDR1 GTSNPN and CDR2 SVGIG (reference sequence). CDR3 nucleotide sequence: TGTGCCTGGAGAACAGTTGGAAACTTACTTAACTATGGCTACACCTTC. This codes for CAWRTVGNLLNYGYTF.

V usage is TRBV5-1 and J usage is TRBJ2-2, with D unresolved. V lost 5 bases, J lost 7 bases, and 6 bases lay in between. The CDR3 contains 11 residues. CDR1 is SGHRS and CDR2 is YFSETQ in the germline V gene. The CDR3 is CASRGNGELFF. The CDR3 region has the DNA TGCGCCAGCAGAGGTAACGGGGAGCTGTTTTTT. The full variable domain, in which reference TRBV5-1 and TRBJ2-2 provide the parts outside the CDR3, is KAGVTQTPRYLIKTRGQQVTLSCSPISGHRSVSWYQQTPGQGLQFLFEYFSETQRNKGNFPGRFSGRQFSNSRSEMNVSTLELGDSALYLCASRGNGELFFGEGSRLTVL.

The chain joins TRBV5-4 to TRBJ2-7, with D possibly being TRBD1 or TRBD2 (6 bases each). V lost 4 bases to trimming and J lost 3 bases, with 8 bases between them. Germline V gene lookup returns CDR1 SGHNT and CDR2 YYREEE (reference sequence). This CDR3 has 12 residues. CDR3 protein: CASSAGHYEQYF. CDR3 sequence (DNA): TGTGCCAGCAGCGCGGGACACTACGAGCAGTACTTC.

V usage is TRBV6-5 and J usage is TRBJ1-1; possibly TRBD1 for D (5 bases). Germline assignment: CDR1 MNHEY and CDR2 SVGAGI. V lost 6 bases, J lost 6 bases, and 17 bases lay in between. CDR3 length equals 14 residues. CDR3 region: CASSHRSVGAEAFF. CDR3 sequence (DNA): TGTGCCAGCAGCCACAGGTCGGTTGGGGCTGAAGCTTTCTTT.

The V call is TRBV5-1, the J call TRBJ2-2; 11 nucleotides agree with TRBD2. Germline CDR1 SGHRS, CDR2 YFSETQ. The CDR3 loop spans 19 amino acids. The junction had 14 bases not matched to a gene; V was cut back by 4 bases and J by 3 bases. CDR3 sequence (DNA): TGCGCCAGCAGCGCGGAGGCGGTTGGGACTAGCGGCCACACCGGGGAGCTGTTTTTT. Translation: CASSAEAVGTSGHTGELFF. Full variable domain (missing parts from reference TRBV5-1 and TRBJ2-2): KAGVTQTPRYLIKTRGQQVTLSCSPISGHRSVSWYQQTPGQGLQFLFEYFSETQRNKGNFPGRFSGRQFSNSRSEMNVSTLELGDSALYLCASSAEAVGTSGHTGELFFGEGSRLTVL.

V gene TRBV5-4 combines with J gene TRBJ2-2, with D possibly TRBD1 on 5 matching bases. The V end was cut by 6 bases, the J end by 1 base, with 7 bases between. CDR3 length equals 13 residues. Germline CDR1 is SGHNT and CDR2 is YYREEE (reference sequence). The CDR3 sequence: CASTTGNTGELFF. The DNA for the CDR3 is TGTGCCAGCACCACAGGGAACACCGGGGAGCTGTTTTTT.